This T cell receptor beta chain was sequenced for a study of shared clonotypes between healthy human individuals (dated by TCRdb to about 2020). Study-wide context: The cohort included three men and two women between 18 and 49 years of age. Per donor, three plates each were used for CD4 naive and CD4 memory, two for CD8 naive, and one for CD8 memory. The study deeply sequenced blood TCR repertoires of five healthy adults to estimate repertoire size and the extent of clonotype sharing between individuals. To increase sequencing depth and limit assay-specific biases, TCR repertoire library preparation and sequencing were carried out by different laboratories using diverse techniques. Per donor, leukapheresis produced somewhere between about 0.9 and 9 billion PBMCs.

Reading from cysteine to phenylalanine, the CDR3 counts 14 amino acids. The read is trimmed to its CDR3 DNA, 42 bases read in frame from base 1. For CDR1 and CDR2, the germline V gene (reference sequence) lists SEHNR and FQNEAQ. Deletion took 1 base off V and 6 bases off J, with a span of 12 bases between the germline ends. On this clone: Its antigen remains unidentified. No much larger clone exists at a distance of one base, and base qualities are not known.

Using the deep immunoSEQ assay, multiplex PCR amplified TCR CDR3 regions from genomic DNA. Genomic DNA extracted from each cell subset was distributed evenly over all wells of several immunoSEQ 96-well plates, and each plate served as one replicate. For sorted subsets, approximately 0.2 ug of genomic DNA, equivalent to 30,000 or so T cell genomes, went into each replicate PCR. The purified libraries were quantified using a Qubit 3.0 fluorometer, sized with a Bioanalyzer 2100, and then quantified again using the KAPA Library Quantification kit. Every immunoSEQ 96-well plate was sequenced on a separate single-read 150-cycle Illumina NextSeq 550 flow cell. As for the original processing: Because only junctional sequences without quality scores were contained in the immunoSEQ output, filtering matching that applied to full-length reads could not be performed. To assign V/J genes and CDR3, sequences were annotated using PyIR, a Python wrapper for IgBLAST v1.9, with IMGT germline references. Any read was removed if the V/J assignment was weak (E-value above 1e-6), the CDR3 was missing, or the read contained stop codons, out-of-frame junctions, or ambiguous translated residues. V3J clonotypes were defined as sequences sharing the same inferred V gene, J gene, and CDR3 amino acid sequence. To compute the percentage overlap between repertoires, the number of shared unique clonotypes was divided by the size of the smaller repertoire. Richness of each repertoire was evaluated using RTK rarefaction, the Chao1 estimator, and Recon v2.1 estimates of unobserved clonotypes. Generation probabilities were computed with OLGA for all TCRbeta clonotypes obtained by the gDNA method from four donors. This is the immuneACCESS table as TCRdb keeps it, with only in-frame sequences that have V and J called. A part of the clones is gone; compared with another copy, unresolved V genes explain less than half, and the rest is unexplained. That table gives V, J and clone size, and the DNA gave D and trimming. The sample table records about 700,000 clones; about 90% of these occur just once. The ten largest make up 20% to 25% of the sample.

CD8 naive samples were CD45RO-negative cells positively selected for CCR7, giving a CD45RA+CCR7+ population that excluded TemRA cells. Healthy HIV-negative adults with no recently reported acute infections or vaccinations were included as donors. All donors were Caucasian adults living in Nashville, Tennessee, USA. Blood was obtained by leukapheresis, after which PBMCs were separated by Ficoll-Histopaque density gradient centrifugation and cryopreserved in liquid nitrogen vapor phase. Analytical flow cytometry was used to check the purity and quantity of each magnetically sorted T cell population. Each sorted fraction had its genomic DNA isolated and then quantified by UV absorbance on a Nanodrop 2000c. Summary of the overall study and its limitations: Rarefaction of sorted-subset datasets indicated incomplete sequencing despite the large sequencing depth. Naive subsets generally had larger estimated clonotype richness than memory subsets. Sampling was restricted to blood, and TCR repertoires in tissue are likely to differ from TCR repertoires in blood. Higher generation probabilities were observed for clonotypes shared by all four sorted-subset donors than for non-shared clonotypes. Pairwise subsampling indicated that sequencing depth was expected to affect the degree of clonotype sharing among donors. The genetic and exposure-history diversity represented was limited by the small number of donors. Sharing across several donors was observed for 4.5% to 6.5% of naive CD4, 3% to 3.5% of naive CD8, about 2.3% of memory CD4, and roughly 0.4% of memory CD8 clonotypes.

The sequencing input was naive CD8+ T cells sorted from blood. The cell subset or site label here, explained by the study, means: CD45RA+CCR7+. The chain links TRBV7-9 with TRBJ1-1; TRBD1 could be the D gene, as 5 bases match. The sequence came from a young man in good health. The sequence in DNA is TGTGCCAGCAGCTTAGAAGAAAGGGGAGCTGAAGCTTTCTTT. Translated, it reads CASSLEERGAEAFF.